Shown below are 18 T cell receptor beta chains from a single sample sequenced in a study of blood T cell repertoires in COVID-19. Method: immunoSEQ multiplex PCR; TCRdb's copy keeps in-frame clones and lacks some. The sample carries about 160,000 clones, around nine tenths recorded once. The sample taken for sequencing was peripheral blood. All receptors derive from a woman between 65 and 79 years old with COVID-19, enrolled during active disease.

This chain uses TRBV19 with TRBJ1-5, with 7 nucleotides matching TRBD1. CDR1 LNHDA and CDR2 SQIVND come from the germline V gene (reference sequence). Losses at the gene ends were 7 bases for V and 0 bases for J; bases not matched to a gene: 3. The CDR3 consists of 14 residues. The CDR3 sequence: CASTGTVSNQPQHF. The CDR3 bases are TGTGCCAGTACCGGGACAGTTAGCAATCAGCCCCAGCATTTT.

The chain combines TRBV11-2 with TRBJ1-3; no firm D call. Trimming took 5 bases from V and 0 from J, leaving 11 bases between them. This CDR3 is 15 amino acids long. From germline, CDR1 is SGHAT and CDR2 FQNNGV. This CDR3 reads CASSPSGRSGNTIYF. The CDR3 DNA sequence: TGTGCCAGCAGCCCGTCCGGTCGCTCTGGAAACACCATATATTTT.

The V gene is TRBV29-1, the J gene TRBJ1-5, with 8 bases lining up with TRBD1. This CDR3 region has 12 residues. V dropped 7 bases and J dropped 8; count of bases not matched to a gene: 7. Germline V gene sequence: CDR1 SQVTM, CDR2 ANQGSEA. The CDR3 region has the DNA TGCAGCGCTCGGACAGGGTCGGAGCCCCAGCATTTT. Protein sequence: CSARTGSEPQHF.

This rearrangement joins TRBV2 to TRBJ1-3; TRBD1 aligns across 8 bases. V gave up 5 bases and J gave up 1 base; unmatched junction bases: 1. The CDR3 is 14 residues long. Germline loops: CDR1 SNHLY, CDR2 FYNNEI. CDR3 sequence reads: CASSYRGSGNTIYF. The CDR3 DNA is TGTGCCAGCAGTTACAGGGGGTCTGGAAACACCATATATTTT.

The chain is built from TRBV6-5 and TRBJ1-1; D remains unclear. This CDR3 has 14 residues. Germline assignment: CDR1 MNHEY and CDR2 SVGAGI. V shed 6 bases and J shed 6 bases, with 17 bases lying between them. CDR3 nucleotide sequence: TGTGCCAGCAGCCCGGACTCCGGACGGGCTGAAGCTTTCTTT. It specifies CASSPDSGRAEAFF.

This rearrangement joins TRBV27 to TRBJ2-1; D might be TRBD1 (7 bases). The CDR3 is made up of 14 amino acids. Germline values: CDR1 MNHEY, CDR2 SMNVEV (reference sequence). V was cut by 6 bases and J by 6 bases, with 15 bases left in between. For the CDR3, the DNA is TGTGCCAGCAGAGGGACAGCGGAGGGCAATGAGCAGTTCTTC. Protein: CASRGTAEGNEQFF.

As concerns this clone: Different DNA sequences within this sample yield the same CDR3. The chain recombines TRBV6-5 with TRBJ2-2; 8 bases are a match to TRBD1. CDR1 is MNHEY and CDR2 is SVGAGI in the germline V gene. Trimming removed 6 bases from V and 1 base from J; junction bases left unmatched: 1. CDR3 length equals 14 residues. The CDR3 region has the DNA TGTGCCAGCAGAGGACAGGGGAACACCGGGGAGCTGTTTTTT. Protein: CASRGQGNTGELFF.

The chain links TRBV19 to TRBJ1-4; D gene uncertain. The germline gives CDR1 LNHDA, CDR2 SQIVND (reference sequence). This CDR3 has 15 amino acids. Between the trimmed V and J ends, which lost 6 bases and 0 bases, there was a span of 11 bases. The CDR3 DNA is TGTGCCAGTAGGGAGACGAGGACAACTAATGAAAAACTGTTTTTT. It specifies CASRETRTTNEKLFF.

The rearrangement links TRBV5-5 to TRBJ1-1; D gene uncertain. CDR1 and CDR2 (germline): SGHKS, YYEKEE (reference sequence). V was shortened by 2 bases and J by 7 bases, with 21 bases between the two germline ends. The CDR3 is made up of 16 amino acids. In DNA, the CDR3 is TGTGCCAGCAGCTTAGTAGTGAGTGTCATCTCATATGAAGCTTTCTTT. Translated: CASSLVVSVISYEAFF.

This rearrangement joins TRBV19 to TRBJ2-1, with TRBD2 matching over 8 bases. CDR1 is LNHDA and CDR2 is SQIVND in the germline V gene (reference sequence). The trim removed 4 bases at V and 0 bases at J, leaving 5 bases unmatched. The CDR3 runs 16 residues. Here the CDR3 DNA reads TGTGCCAGTAGTAGCCCGGGGGGGAGCTCCTACAATGAGCAGTTCTTC. Encoded protein: CASSSPGGSSYNEQFF.

The chain carries TRBV12-3 or TRBV12-4 and TRBJ1-5; D ambiguous. This CDR3 has 12 amino acids. V shed 1 base and J shed 7 bases, with 5 bases lying between them. Here the CDR3 reads CASSLDIQPQHF. DNA for the CDR3: TGTGCCAGCAGTTTAGACATCCAGCCCCAGCATTTT.

This clone was counted once. The CDR3 here is CATSRDGTGGGEQYF. CDR3 nucleotide sequence: TGTGCCACCAGCAGAGATGGGACAGGGGGGGGCGAGCAGTACTTC. This chain uses TRBV15 with TRBJ2-7, with TRBD1 matching 11 bases. The CDR3 is made up of 15 amino acids. The V gene end was trimmed by 0 bases and the J gene end by 6 bases; junction bases not matched to a gene: 4. The germline V gene has CDR1 LNHNV and CDR2 YYDKDF (reference sequence).

This clone was detected only a few times. CDR3 protein: CAISREYEQYF. In DNA form, the CDR3 reads TGTGCCATCAGTAGGGAGTACGAGCAGTACTTC. V is TRBV10-3 and J is TRBJ2-7; D is possibly TRBD2 (5 bases). This CDR3 has 11 residues. V lost 5 bases and J lost 4, with 6 bases in between. Looked up from germline, CDR1 is ENHRY and CDR2 is SYGVKD.

This clone was observed a few times. The rearrangement links TRBV18 to TRBJ2-6; D is perhaps TRBD2 (6 bases). The CDR3 covers 16 residues. The V gene lost 6 bases and the J gene lost 2 bases, with 14 bases spanning the gap. Germline V CDR1 and CDR2: KGHSH, LQKENI. The CDR3 is CASSPDAGTGANVLTF. The CDR3 DNA reads as TGTGCCAGCTCGCCTGATGCGGGAACTGGGGCCAACGTCCTGACTTTC.

The chain joins TRBV7-9 to TRBJ1-2; 8 bases match TRBD1. The ends lost 1 base at V and 2 bases at J; junction bases unmatched: 0. Germline assignment: CDR1 SEHNR and CDR2 FQNEAQ (reference sequence). The CDR3 runs to 14 residues. The DNA of the CDR3 is TGTGCCAGCAGCTTAGGACAGGGGAACTATGGCTACACCTTC. Encoded protein: CASSLGQGNYGYTF.

A note on this clone: This same CDR3 is encoded by further DNA sequences in the sample. This sequence joins TRBV29-1 and TRBJ1-1, with D perhaps matching TRBD1 (6 bases). The CDR3 loop spans 11 amino acids. CDR1 and CDR2 (germline): SQVTM, ANQGSEA. The V and J ends lost 3 bases and 4 bases respectively, with 6 bases between them. CDR3 amino acids: CSVDRGTEAFF. CDR3 bases: TGCAGCGTTGACAGGGGCACTGAAGCTTTCTTT.

This rearrangement joins TRBV5-1 to TRBJ2-7; 9 bases are a match to TRBD1. The CDR3 runs to 14 residues. Per the germline V gene, CDR1 is SGHRS and CDR2 is YFSETQ. Germline trimming cut 0 bases from V and 4 bases from J; bases unmatched to any gene: 2. In DNA, the CDR3 is TGCGCCAGCAGCTTGGCCGGACAGGGGTACGAGCAGTACTTC. This encodes CASSLAGQGYEQYF.

The rearrangement uses TRBV7-6 and TRBJ2-5, with D tentatively TRBD2 (7 bases). Germline loops: CDR1 SGHVS, CDR2 FNYEAQ. This CDR3 spans 15 amino acids. V was clipped by 3 bases and J by 5 bases, with 16 bases between them. This chain's CDR3 is CASSFRGGGSETQYF. In DNA form, the CDR3 reads TGTGCCAGCAGCTTTAGAGGGGGGGGATCCGAGACCCAGTACTTC.